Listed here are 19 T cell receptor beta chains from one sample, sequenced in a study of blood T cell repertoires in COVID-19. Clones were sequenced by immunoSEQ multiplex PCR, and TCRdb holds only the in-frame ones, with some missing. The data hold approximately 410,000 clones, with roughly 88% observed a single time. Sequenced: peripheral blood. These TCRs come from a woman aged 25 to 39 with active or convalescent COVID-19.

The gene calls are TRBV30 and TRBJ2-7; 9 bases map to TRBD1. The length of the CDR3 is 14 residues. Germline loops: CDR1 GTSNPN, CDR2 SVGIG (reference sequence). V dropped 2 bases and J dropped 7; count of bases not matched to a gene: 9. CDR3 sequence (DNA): TGTGCCTGGAGTACCCGGACAGGGGTGAGGGAGCAGTACTTC. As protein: CAWSTRTGVREQYF.

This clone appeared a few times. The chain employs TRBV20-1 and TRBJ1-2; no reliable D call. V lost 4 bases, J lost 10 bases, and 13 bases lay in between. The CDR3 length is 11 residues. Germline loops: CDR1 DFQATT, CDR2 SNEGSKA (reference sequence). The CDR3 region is CSAIQMRNYTF. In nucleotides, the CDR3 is TGCAGTGCTATTCAAATGAGAAACTACACCTTC.

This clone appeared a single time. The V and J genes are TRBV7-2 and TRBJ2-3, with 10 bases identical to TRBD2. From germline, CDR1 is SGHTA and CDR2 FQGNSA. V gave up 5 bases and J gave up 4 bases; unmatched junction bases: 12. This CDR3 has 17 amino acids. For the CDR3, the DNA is TGTGCCAGCAGCGCCGGAGAACTAGCGGGGAGGTCAGATACGCAGTATTTT. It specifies CASSAGELAGRSDTQYF. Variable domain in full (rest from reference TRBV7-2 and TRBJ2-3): GAGVSQSPSNKVTEKGKDVELRCDPISGHTALYWYRQSLGQGLEFLIYFQGNSAPDKSGLPSDRFSAERTGGSVSTLTIQRTQQEDSAVYLCASSAGELAGRSDTQYFGPGTRLTVL.

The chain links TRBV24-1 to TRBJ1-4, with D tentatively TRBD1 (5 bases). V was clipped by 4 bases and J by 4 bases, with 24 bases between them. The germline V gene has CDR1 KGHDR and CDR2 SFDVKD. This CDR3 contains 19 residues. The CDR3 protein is CATSDRGFGVPGINEKLFF. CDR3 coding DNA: TGTGCCACCAGTGACCGGGGGTTCGGGGTTCCTGGGATTAATGAAAAACTGTTTTTT.

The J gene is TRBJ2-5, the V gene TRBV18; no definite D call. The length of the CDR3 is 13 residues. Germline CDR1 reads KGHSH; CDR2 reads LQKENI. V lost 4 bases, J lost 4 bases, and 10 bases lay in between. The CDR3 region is CASSRVPGETQYF. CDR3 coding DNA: TGTGCCAGCTCACGAGTCCCGGGAGAGACCCAGTACTTC.

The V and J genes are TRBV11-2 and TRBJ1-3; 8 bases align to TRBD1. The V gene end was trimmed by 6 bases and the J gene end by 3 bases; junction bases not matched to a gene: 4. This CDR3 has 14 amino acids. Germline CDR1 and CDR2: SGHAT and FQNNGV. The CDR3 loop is CASRPTGGGNTIYF. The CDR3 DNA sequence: TGTGCCAGCAGACCTACAGGGGGTGGAAACACCATATATTTT.

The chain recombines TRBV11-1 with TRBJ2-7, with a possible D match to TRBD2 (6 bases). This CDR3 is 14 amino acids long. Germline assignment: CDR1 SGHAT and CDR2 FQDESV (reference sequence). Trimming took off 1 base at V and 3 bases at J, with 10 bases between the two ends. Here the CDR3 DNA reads TGTGCCAGCAGCTTAGTCCAGGGAGGCTACGAGCAGTACTTC. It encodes CASSLVQGGYEQYF.

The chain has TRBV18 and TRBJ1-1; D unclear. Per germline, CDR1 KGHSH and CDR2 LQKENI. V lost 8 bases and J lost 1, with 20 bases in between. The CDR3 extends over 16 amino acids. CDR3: CASKNTPAEPNTEAFF. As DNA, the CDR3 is TGTGCCAGCAAGAATACACCGGCGGAGCCGAACACTGAAGCTTTCTTT.

This chain's CDR3 is CASSYSAGPGNQPQHF. CDR3 nucleotide sequence: TGTGCCAGCAGTTACTCGGCGGGGCCTGGCAATCAGCCCCAGCATTTT. The rearrangement uses TRBV6-5 and TRBJ1-5, with a possible D match to TRBD1 (5 bases). Germline lookup yields CDR1 MNHEY and CDR2 SVGAGI. The V gene lost 0 bases and the J gene lost 2 bases, with 11 bases spanning the gap. The CDR3 loop spans 16 amino acids.

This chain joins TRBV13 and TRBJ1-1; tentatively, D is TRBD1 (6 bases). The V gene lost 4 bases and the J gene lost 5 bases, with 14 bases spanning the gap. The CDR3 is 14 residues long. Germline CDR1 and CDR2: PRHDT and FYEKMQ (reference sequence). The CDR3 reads CASSSLSQGTEAFF. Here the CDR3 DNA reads TGTGCCAGCAGCTCCCTCTCCCAGGGGACTGAAGCTTTCTTT.

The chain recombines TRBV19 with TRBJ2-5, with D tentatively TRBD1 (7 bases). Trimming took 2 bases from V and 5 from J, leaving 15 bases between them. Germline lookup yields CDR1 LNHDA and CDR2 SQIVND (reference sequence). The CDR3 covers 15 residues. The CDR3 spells CASSITVRGVETQYF. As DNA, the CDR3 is TGTGCCAGTAGTATAACCGTCAGGGGGGTTGAGACCCAGTACTTC. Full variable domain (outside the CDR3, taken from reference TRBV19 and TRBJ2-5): DGGITQSPKYLFRKEGQNVTLSCEQNLNHDAMYWYRQDPGQGLRLIYYSQIVNDFQKGDIAEGYSVSREKKESFPLTVTSAQKNPTAFYLCASSITVRGVETQYFGPGTRLLVL.

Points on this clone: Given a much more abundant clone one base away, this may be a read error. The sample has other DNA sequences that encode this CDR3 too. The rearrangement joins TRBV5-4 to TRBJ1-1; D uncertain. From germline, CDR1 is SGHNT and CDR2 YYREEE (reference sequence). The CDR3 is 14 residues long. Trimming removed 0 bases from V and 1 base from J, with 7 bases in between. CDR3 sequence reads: CASSLAGGNTEAFF. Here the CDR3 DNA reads TGTGCCAGCAGCTTGGCCGGAGGGAACACTGAAGCTTTCTTT.

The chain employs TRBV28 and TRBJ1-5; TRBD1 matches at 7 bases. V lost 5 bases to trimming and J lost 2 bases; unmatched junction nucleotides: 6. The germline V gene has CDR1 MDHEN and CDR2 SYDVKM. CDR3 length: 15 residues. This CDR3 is CASSPTGYGNQPQHF. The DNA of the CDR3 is TGTGCCAGCAGTCCGACAGGGTATGGCAATCAGCCCCAGCATTTT.

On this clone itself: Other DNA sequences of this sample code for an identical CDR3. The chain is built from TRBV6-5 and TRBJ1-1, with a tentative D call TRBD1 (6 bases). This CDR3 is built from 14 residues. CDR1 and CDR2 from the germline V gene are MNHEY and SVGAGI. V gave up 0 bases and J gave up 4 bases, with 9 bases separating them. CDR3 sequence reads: CASSYSIGGTEAFF. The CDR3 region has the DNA TGTGCCAGCAGTTACTCGATAGGGGGCACTGAAGCTTTCTTT.

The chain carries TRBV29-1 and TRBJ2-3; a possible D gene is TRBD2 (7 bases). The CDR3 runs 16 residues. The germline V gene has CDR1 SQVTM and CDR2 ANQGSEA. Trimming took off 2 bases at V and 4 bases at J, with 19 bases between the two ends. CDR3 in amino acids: CSVESLGQGRADTQYF. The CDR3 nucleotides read TGCAGCGTTGAATCTCTCGGGCAGGGGAGGGCAGATACGCAGTATTTT.

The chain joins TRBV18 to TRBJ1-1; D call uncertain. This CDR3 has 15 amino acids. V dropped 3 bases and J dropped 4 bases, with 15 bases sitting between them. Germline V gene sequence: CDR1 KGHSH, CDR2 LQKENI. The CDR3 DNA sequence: TGTGCCAGCTCACCTTCAGTTGGCGGGCCCACTGAAGCTTTCTTT. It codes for CASSPSVGGPTEAFF.

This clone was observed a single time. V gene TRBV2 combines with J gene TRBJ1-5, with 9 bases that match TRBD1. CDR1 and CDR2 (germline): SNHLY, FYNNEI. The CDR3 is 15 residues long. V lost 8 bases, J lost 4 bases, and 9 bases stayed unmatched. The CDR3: CASGPGQGGNQPQHF. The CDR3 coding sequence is TGTGCCAGCGGACCGGGACAGGGCGGTAATCAGCCCCAGCATTTT.

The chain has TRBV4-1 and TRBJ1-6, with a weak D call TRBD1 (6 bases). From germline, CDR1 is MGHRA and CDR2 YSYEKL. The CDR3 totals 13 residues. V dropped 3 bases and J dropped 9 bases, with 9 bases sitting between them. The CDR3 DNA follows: TGCGCCAGCAGCCACACAGGGAGTTCACCCCTCCACTTT. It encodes CASSHTGSSPLHF.

CDR3 bases: TGCAGCCTTGTCAGCACAGATACGCAGTATTTT. It codes for CSLVSTDTQYF. The chain joins TRBV20-1 to TRBJ2-3; no clear D gene. The CDR3 runs 11 residues. Germline V gene lookup returns CDR1 DFQATT and CDR2 SNEGSKA (reference sequence).